The source of this T cell receptor (beta chain) is a study of blood T cell repertoires in COVID-19 (dated by TCRdb to the early 2020s). With respect to the entire study: Collaborator samples came from the United States, Italy and Spain and covered acute and convalescent phases of COVID-19. The sample metadata nearly always contained a de-identified subject ID, COVID-19 status, age in years and sex. Subjects who had been exposed to COVID-19, were actively infected with it, or had recovered from it provided the deeply sampled blood TCRbeta repertoires that made up the dataset. Samples were obtained from the ongoing ImmuneRACE study (first 160 participants) and from 1,254 subjects provided by 6 global collaborators. Where available, HLA class I and class II types were obtained from metadata supplied by the sample provider rather than from assay-based typing. The repertoires were made available in a free public database intended to serve as a resource for research on the immune response to SARS-CoV-2. The prospective study material was composed of cDNA or gDNA derived from T cells, B-cell-depleted T cells, or PBMCs. The full study reports these points: Clinical and demographic metadata were provided uncurated, with the amount varying by source and participant.

One collaborating source in Seattle enrolled patients during active infection and followed them longitudinally through the course of disease. Collaborating institutions collected whole blood in K2EDTA tubes following their own protocols. For TCRbeta analysis, collaborator samples were shipped as frozen whole blood, as isolated PBMCs, or as DNA extracted from either sample type. Details on this clone: Its antigen is currently not known. No much larger clonotype is one base removed from it; base qualities were not supplied.

Including the terminal cysteine and phenylalanine, the CDR3 comprises 14 residues. Only CDR3 DNA is held: 42 bases, read in frame from base 1. In the germline V gene (reference sequence), CDR1 corresponds to SEHNR and CDR2 to FQNEAQ. At the junction V is shortened by 5 bases and J by 9 bases; bases outside the gene matches: 6. TCRbeta CDR3 regions were amplified from genomic DNA using the immunoSEQ Assay, a bias-controlled multiplex PCR. On the study's bioinformatics: The number of nucleated cells in each sample was estimated by amplification of reference gene primers within the assay. To quantify the absolute abundance of each unique TCRbeta CDR3 rearrangement, sequence reads were collapsed and filtered. For each sample, productive Simpson clonality was calculated by taking the square root of Simpson's diversity index across productive rearrangements. TCRdb took over this immuneACCESS table, retaining in-frame rearrangements with V and J assigned. Such tables are incomplete; in checked studies, under half of the missing clones stem from an unresolved V gene, and the remainder is unexplained. That table supplies the V and J calls and clone size; D and trimming were determined from the DNA. The sample profile shows about 300,000 clones; just under 90% of them were found once. The ten top clones hold over 1.5% of the sample.

The clonotype originates from a woman aged 30 to 39 with COVID-19, enrolled during active disease. The sample taken for sequencing was peripheral blood. Recombination joined TRBV7-9 with TRBJ1-4; 10 of the junction bases match TRBD1. The CDR3 region has the sequence CASSLGTGVQKLFF. Here is the DNA: TGTGCCAGCAGCCTCGGGACAGGGGTCCAAAAACTGTTTTTT.